Each of the 27 T cell receptor beta chains below was sequenced from the same sample in a study of identical twins. In TCRdb, the 5' RACE reads were re-called with MiXCR into one record per CDR3 protein. The sample contains approximately 630,000 distinct CDR3 sequences, about 7% of which appear only once. The sample was also reused in another study, on yellow fever vaccine responses in identical twins.

The material sequenced was PBMCs. The receptors were sampled from a woman younger than 30 in good health.

This chain uses TRBV18 with TRBJ2-7; D may be TRBD1 (6 bases). Germline CDR1 is KGHSH and CDR2 is LQKENI. The CDR3 extends over 15 amino acids. V lost 1 base to trimming and J lost 1 base, with 11 bases between them. The CDR3 nucleotides are TGTGCCAGCTCACCACGAACAGGGTATTCCTACGAGCAGTACTTC. Encoded protein: CASSPRTGYSYEQYF.

Many counts were recorded for this clonotype. The chain is built from TRBV29-1 and TRBJ2-1, with D perhaps matching TRBD2 (6 bases). The CDR3 spans 20 residues. Germline CDR1 and CDR2: SQVTM and ANQGSEA. The V end was cut by 4 bases, the J end by 6 bases, with 34 bases between. The CDR3 nucleotides read TGCAGCGTTGTTGGGGGAGTGGTCGTTACCCGGGGGAGTTGGTTCAATGAGCAGTTCTTC. It encodes CSVVGGVVVTRGSWFNEQFF.

The chain is built from TRBV6-1 and TRBJ2-7; no clear D. Trimming cost V 4 bases and J 6 bases, with 10 bases left between them. From germline, CDR1 is MNHNS and CDR2 SASEGT. The CDR3 extends over 12 amino acids. The CDR3, as DNA: TGTGCCAGCAGTGTATGGGCTGGCGAGCAGTACGTC. This codes for CASSVWAGEQYV.

Ten or more counts support this clonotype. The chain employs TRBV12-3 or TRBV12-4 and TRBJ2-3, with D possibly being TRBD2 (6 bases). V was shortened by 5 bases and J by 1 base, with 19 bases between the two germline ends. The CDR3 covers 17 residues. CDR3 loop: CASSLQSGGKRTDTQYF. The DNA for the CDR3 is TGTGCCAGCAGTCTCCAATCTGGGGGGAAGCGCACAGATACGCAGTATTTT.

Only a few counts were recorded for this clonotype. The junction differs from germline at one of its ends, possibly a read error. The genes are TRBV13 and TRBJ2-1; D gene uncertain. Germline V gene data show CDR1 as PRHDT and CDR2 as FYEKMQ (reference sequence). The CDR3 contains 11 residues. CDR3 DNA: TGTGCCAGCAGCTTAGGAGGTCCTACAGATTTC. It yields the protein CASSLGGPTDF.

This clonotype was counted only a few times. The chain has TRBV19 and TRBJ2-3; 9 nucleotides align to TRBD1. Trimming removed 7 bases from V and 6 bases from J; junction bases left unmatched: 8. The V gene's germline CDR1 is LNHDA and CDR2 SQIVND (reference sequence). The CDR3 sequence is 14 residues long. The CDR3 reads CASKGDRAEDTQYF. The CDR3 nucleotides are TGTGCCAGTAAGGGGGACAGGGCGGAGGATACGCAGTATTTT.

V usage is TRBV20-1 and J usage is TRBJ2-3; TRBD2 matches at 15 bases. Germline CDR1 is DFQATT and CDR2 is SNEGSKA (reference sequence). The V and J ends lost 6 bases and 5 bases, in that order; junction bases with no gene match: 3. This CDR3 has 14 amino acids. This CDR3 reads CSAAGLAGGDTQYF. CDR3 DNA sequence: TGCAGTGCCGCGGGACTAGCGGGAGGAGATACGCAGTATTTT.

This clonotype was picked up many times. The chain has TRBV2 and TRBJ2-2; no clear D gene. This CDR3 comprises 15 residues. With 1 base removed from V and 0 bases from J, the gap between germline ends came to 6 bases. Germline V CDR1 and CDR2: SNHLY, FYNNEI. The CDR3: CASSEVSANTGELFF. The CDR3 DNA is TGTGCCAGCAGTGAAGTCAGCGCGAACACCGGGGAGCTGTTTTTT.

This clonotype has more than one count but fewer than ten. The chain links TRBV12-3 or TRBV12-4 to TRBJ1-1; D gene uncertain. The germline V and J ends were trimmed by 7 bases and 3 bases, with 18 bases remaining between them. The CDR3 sequence is 15 residues long. The CDR3 here is CASTSFRGTDTEAFF. The CDR3 DNA reads as TGTGCCAGCACTTCCTTTCGGGGTACTGACACTGAAGCTTTCTTT.

The rearrangement links TRBV29-1 to TRBJ1-1, with D possibly being TRBD1 (6 bases). Per germline, CDR1 SQVTM and CDR2 ANQGSEA. The CDR3 loop spans 13 amino acids. Trimming took off 2 bases at V and 1 base at J, with 8 bases between the two ends. This CDR3 reads CSVELGGNTEAFF. The CDR3 DNA reads as TGCAGCGTTGAATTAGGGGGGAACACTGAAGCTTTCTTT.

This clonotype was recorded a few times. The gene calls are TRBV20-1 and TRBJ2-7; the match to TRBD1 covers 8 bases. This CDR3 has 15 amino acids. Germline V lookup: CDR1 DFQATT, CDR2 SNEGSKA (reference sequence). With V trimmed by 3 bases and J by 6 bases, 13 bases remained unmatched. For the CDR3, the DNA is TGCAGTGCTAGGCCCGACAGGGGCAAAGCGTTCGAGCAGTACTTC. This sequence encodes CSARPDRGKAFEQYF.

This clonotype showed up many times. The V and J genes are TRBV10-3 and TRBJ2-7; D is undetermined. Germline CDR1 ENHRY, CDR2 SYGVKD. V dropped 6 bases and J dropped 5 bases, with 14 bases sitting between them. The CDR3 covers 13 residues. CDR3 bases: TGTGCCATCAGGAGTGAAATTATCCACGAGCAGTACGTC. Protein: CAIRSEIIHEQYV.

This clonotype was observed a few times. V and J are TRBV5-1 and TRBJ2-1, with 13 bases aligning to TRBD2. V was clipped by 7 bases and J by 0 bases; unmatched bases: 10. Germline loops: CDR1 SGHRS, CDR2 YFSETQ. This CDR3 contains 18 residues. The CDR3, as DNA: TGCGCCAGCGCTTTGACTAGCGGGAGGACGAGCTCCTACAATGAGCAGTTCTTC. This gives the protein CASALTSGRTSSYNEQFF.

V and J are TRBV20-1 and TRBJ2-1; TRBD2 matches at 13 bases. V trimming: 2 bases; J trimming: 8 bases; junction bases outside the gene matches: 6. CDR3 length: 15 amino acids. The germline V gene encodes CDR1 DFQATT and CDR2 SNEGSKA (reference sequence). The CDR3 nucleotides read TGCAGTGCTAGAAAGGGACTAGCGGGATTGGATGAGCAGTTCTTC. Its translation is CSARKGLAGLDEQFF.

V is TRBV6-1 and J is TRBJ2-1; 11 positions match TRBD2. Germline trimming cut 7 bases from V and 7 bases from J; bases unmatched to any gene: 9. The CDR3 runs to 15 residues. Germline CDR1 MNHNS, CDR2 SASEGT. CDR3 DNA sequence: TGTGCCAGCAAAGTACTAGCGGGAGCTGCGAATGAGCAGTTCTTC. Translating it yields CASKVLAGAANEQFF.

This clonotype was picked up a small number of times. The V gene is TRBV19, the J gene TRBJ1-1, with 7 nucleotides matching TRBD1. Losses at the gene ends were 9 bases for V and 1 base for J; bases not matched to a gene: 5. The germline gives CDR1 LNHDA, CDR2 SQIVND (reference sequence). The CDR3 sequence is 13 residues long. The CDR3 nucleotides read TGTGCCAGCCAAAGACAGGGGAACACTGAAGCTTTCTTT. Protein sequence: CASQRQGNTEAFF.

This clonotype was counted between two and nine times. The chain has TRBV29-1 and TRBJ2-2, with no clear D. The CDR3 is 13 amino acids. Trimming cost V 4 bases and J 1 base, with 7 bases left between them. Germline-derived CDR1 and CDR2 are SQVTM and ANQGSEA. The CDR3 sequence: CSVVAVNTGELFF. Here the CDR3 DNA reads TGCAGCGTTGTTGCGGTGAACACCGGGGAGCTGTTTTTT.

This clonotype was detected only a few times. This chain joins TRBV5-1 and TRBJ1-6; 7 bases are shared with TRBD1. CDR1 and CDR2 from the germline V gene are SGHRS and YFSETQ. The CDR3 spans 15 residues. J was trimmed by 10 bases and V by 0 bases; bases with no gene match: 7. The CDR3 reads CASSLGQGESSPLHF. The CDR3 DNA is TGCGCCAGCAGCTTGGGACAGGGTGAATCCTCACCCCTCCACTTT.

This clonotype has ten or more counts. The chain combines TRBV12-3 or TRBV12-4 with TRBJ1-3; 7 bases are a match to TRBD1. The CDR3 loop spans 15 amino acids. Trimming took 7 bases from V and 3 from J; bases not matched to a gene: 9. The CDR3: CASTLSTGVGNTIYF. CDR3 DNA sequence: TGTGCCAGCACCCTATCAACAGGGGTTGGAAACACCATATATTTT.

At least ten counts were recorded for this clonotype. The chain combines TRBV4-2 with TRBJ1-4, with D possibly TRBD1 on 5 matching bases. V lost 0 bases, J lost 4 bases, and 18 bases lay in between. CDR1 and CDR2 (germline): LGHNA, YNFKEQ. The CDR3 runs to 18 residues. The CDR3 is CASSQDPRQRAFNEKLFF. The CDR3 nucleotides are TGTGCCAGCAGCCAAGATCCGAGACAGAGGGCCTTTAATGAAAAACTGTTTTTT.

The table lists this clonotype with many counts. The chain employs TRBV28 and TRBJ2-1; 7 bases line up with TRBD2. Germline CDR1 is MDHEN and CDR2 is SYDVKM. The CDR3 covers 15 residues. V lost 7 bases, J lost 3 bases, and 9 bases stayed unmatched. CDR3 region: CASTGGGKYYNEQFF. The CDR3 DNA follows: TGTGCCAGCACCGGGGGAGGGAAGTACTACAATGAGCAGTTCTTC.

This clonotype has more than one count but fewer than ten. V gene TRBV11-1 combines with J gene TRBJ2-1; 7 positions match TRBD1. V gave up 3 bases and J gave up 9 bases; unmatched junction bases: 23. The CDR3 sequence is 19 residues long. In germline, CDR1 is SGHAT, CDR2 FQDESV (reference sequence). The CDR3 sequence: CASSFLVQRGQSPGGEQFF. CDR3 DNA: TGTGCCAGCAGCTTTCTTGTACAACGGGGACAGTCACCAGGCGGTGAGCAGTTCTTC.

This clonotype was seen a few times. The V gene is TRBV12-3 or TRBV12-4, the J gene TRBJ2-7, with TRBD1 identical over 7 bases. The CDR3 covers 13 residues. V was pared by 6 bases and J by 5 bases, with 7 bases of the junction left unmatched. The CDR3 reads CASSNRQGNEQYF. In nucleotides, the CDR3 is TGTGCCAGCAGCAATAGACAGGGTAACGAGCAGTACTTC.

The chain recombines TRBV28 with TRBJ2-7; tentatively, D is TRBD1 (5 bases). The germline gives CDR1 MDHEN, CDR2 SYDVKM. V gave up 6 bases and J gave up 2 bases, with 11 bases separating them. The CDR3 is 13 residues long. CDR3: CASRADSAYEQYV. The CDR3 DNA sequence: TGTGCCAGCAGGGCAGACAGTGCCTACGAGCAGTACGTC.

The table lists this clonotype with many counts. This sequence joins TRBV3-1 and TRBJ1-6, with 8 bases lining up with TRBD1. V trimming: 2 bases; J trimming: 10 bases; junction bases outside the gene matches: 7. Germline V gene sequence: CDR1 LGHDT, CDR2 YNNKEL (reference sequence). The length of the CDR3 is 15 residues. Here the CDR3 reads CASSQTGGVRSPLHF. CDR3 in DNA: TGTGCCAGCAGCCAAACAGGGGGTGTTAGATCACCCCTCCACTTT.

The chain uses TRBV27 and TRBJ2-1; TRBD2 agrees at 13 bases. In germline, CDR1 is MNHEY, CDR2 SMNVEV (reference sequence). The CDR3 consists of 14 residues. J lost 9 bases, V lost 6 bases, and 5 bases had no gene match. This CDR3 is CASSTSGRAVEQFF. CDR3 sequence (DNA): TGTGCCAGCAGCACTAGCGGGAGGGCCGTTGAGCAGTTCTTC.

This clonotype was seen more than once but under ten times. The CDR3 reads CASSSSDRGYEQYV. In DNA form, the CDR3 reads TGTGCCAGCAGCTCCTCGGACAGAGGATACGAGCAGTACGTC. The chain employs TRBV11-2 and TRBJ2-7; tentatively, D is TRBD1 (6 bases). V was shortened by 4 bases and J by 4 bases, with 14 bases between the two germline ends. The CDR3 runs to 14 residues. Germline V CDR1 and CDR2: SGHAT, FQNNGV.